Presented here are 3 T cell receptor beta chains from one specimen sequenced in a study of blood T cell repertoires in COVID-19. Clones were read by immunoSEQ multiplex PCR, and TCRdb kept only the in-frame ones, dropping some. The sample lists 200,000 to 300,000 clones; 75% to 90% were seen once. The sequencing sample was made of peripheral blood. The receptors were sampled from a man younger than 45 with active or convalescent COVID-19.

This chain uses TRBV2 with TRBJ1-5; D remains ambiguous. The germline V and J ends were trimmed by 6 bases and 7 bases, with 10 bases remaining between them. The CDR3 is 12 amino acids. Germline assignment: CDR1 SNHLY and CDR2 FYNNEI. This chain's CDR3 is CASRYAGQPQHF. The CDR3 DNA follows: TGTGCCAGCAGATATGCAGGCCAGCCCCAGCATTTT.

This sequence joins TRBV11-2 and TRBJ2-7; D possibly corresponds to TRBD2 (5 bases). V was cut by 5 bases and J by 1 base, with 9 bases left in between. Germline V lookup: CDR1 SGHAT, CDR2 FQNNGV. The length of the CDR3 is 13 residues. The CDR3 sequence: CASSVGISYEQYF. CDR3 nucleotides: TGTGCCAGCAGCGTCGGGATATCCTACGAGCAGTACTTC.

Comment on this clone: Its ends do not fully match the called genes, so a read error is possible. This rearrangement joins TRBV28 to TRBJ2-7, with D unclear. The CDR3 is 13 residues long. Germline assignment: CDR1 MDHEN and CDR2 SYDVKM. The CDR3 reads CASILSSSYEQYF. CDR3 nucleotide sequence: TGTGCCAGCATTTTATCGAGCTCCTACGAGCAGTACTTC. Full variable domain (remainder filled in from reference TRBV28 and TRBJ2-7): DVKVTQSSRYLVKRTGEKVFLECVQDMDHENMFWYRQDPGLGLRLIYFSYDVKMKEKGDIPEGYSVSREKKERFSLILESASTNQTSMYLCASILSSSYEQYFGPGTRLTVT.